Below are 10 T cell receptor beta chains sequenced from a single sample in a study of T cell clonotyping in hematopoietic cell transplantation. Time point reported: recipient sample about 28 days before transplant, after cytoreduction. The protocol was immunoSEQ multiplex PCR, while the TCRdb copy is restricted to in-frame clones and leaves out a portion. The sample carries around 9,100 clones, under 85% recorded once. Sequenced here: peripheral blood mononuclear cells, sampled before stem cell transplant. The receptors were sampled from a man aged 60 to 75 with acute myeloid leukemia. Some clones in this sample may be carry-over from other donors' samples.

This sequence joins TRBV15 and TRBJ2-7; D unclear. Germline V CDR1 and CDR2: LNHNV, YYDKDF (reference sequence). V lost 1 base and J 7 bases, leaving 11 bases between the germline ends. CDR3 length: 13 residues. This CDR3 reads CATSRVLGREQYF. CDR3 DNA: TGTGCCACCAGCAGAGTTTTGGGCAGGGAGCAGTACTTC.

This clone has only a few counts. This chain links TRBV7-3 with TRBJ1-1; possible D gene TRBD1, 6 bases. V dropped 5 bases and J dropped 1 base, with 17 bases sitting between them. The CDR3 extends over 16 amino acids. Per the germline V gene, CDR1 is SGHTA and CDR2 is FQGTGA. The CDR3 bases are TGTGCCAGCAGCACACGGGGGGGCTCTCGGAACACTGAAGCTTTCTTT. Its translation is CASSTRGGSRNTEAFF.

This chain joins TRBV5-1 and TRBJ1-4, with D tentatively TRBD1 (6 bases). V was cut by 0 bases and J by 8 bases, with 20 bases left in between. The CDR3 runs to 17 residues. Germline CDR1 reads SGHRS; CDR2 reads YFSETQ. This CDR3 reads CASSLAVSNEGGEKLFF. The DNA for the CDR3 is TGCGCCAGCAGCTTGGCCGTCTCCAATGAGGGGGGGGAAAAACTGTTTTTT.

This chain links TRBV19 with TRBJ2-7; a weak D match, TRBD2 (5 bases). The CDR3 consists of 16 residues. Trimming stripped 0 bases from V and 1 base from J, with 13 bases between. CDR1 is LNHDA and CDR2 is SQIVND in the germline V gene (reference sequence). CDR3 nucleotide sequence: TGTGCCAGTAGTATAGATTCTTTCCCGGGGTCCTACGAGCAGTACTTC. Its protein product is CASSIDSFPGSYEQYF.

This clone was recorded a few times. The chain is built from TRBV30 and TRBJ1-6, with TRBD1 matching 7 bases. The CDR3 is made up of 16 amino acids. The germline V gene encodes CDR1 GTSNPN and CDR2 SVGIG (reference sequence). Trimming took 4 bases from V and 6 from J; bases not matched to a gene: 12. The CDR3 DNA reads as TGTGCCTGGATCACGGGGAGAGGGACAGCTAATTCACCCCTCCACTTT. This encodes CAWITGRGTANSPLHF.

The J gene is TRBJ2-7, the V gene TRBV6-5; unclear D gene. Germline V gene data show CDR1 as MNHEY and CDR2 as SVGAGI. This CDR3 has 14 amino acids. The V gene lost 3 bases and the J gene lost 2 bases, with 11 bases spanning the gap. The CDR3, as DNA: TGTGCCAGCAGTTATGCGGCTTCGACCTACGAGCAGTACTTC. Its protein is CASSYAASTYEQYF.

The chain has TRBV6-5 and TRBJ1-2; D remains unclear. V was pared by 2 bases and J by 0 bases, with 7 bases between. Per germline, CDR1 MNHEY and CDR2 SVGAGI. There are 14 residues in the CDR3. CDR3 amino acids: CASSYGLPNYGYTF. The DNA for the CDR3 is TGTGCCAGCAGTTACGGTCTTCCTAACTATGGCTACACCTTC.

This clone has just a few counts. The chain recombines TRBV6-5 with TRBJ2-7; 9 bases map to TRBD1. The germline gives CDR1 MNHEY, CDR2 SVGAGI. The J segment lost 3 bases and the V segment lost 6 bases, leaving 6 bases of the junction unmatched. The CDR3 spans 14 residues. The CDR3 loop reads CASSRQGVGYEQYF. For the CDR3, the DNA is TGTGCCAGCAGCCGACAGGGGGTTGGCTACGAGCAGTACTTC.

This rearrangement joins TRBV4-1 to TRBJ1-4; TRBD1 is a possible D gene (5 bases). V lost 4 bases, J lost 7 bases, and 16 bases lay in between. In germline, CDR1 is MGHRA, CDR2 YSYEKL. The CDR3 runs 15 residues. This chain's CDR3 is CASSPPGREREKLFF. The CDR3 nucleotides are TGCGCCAGCAGCCCCCCGGGCAGGGAACGTGAAAAACTGTTTTTT.

The rearrangement joins TRBV6-5 to TRBJ2-3; possibly TRBD1 for D (5 bases). This CDR3 spans 15 amino acids. V was cut by 6 bases and J by 0 bases, with 13 bases left in between. Germline V lookup: CDR1 MNHEY, CDR2 SVGAGI. CDR3 nucleotides: TGTGCCAGCAGAGCACAGGAGCTTAGCACAGATACGCAGTATTTT. It translates to CASRAQELSTDTQYF.